This T cell receptor (beta chain) was retrieved from a study of control samples from healthy donors and cancer patients. Trimming removed 5 bases at V and 4 bases at J, with 11 bases between. This CDR3 is 13 amino acids long. Germline V lookup: CDR1 SEHNR, CDR2 FQNEAQ (reference sequence). Sequencing was performed with immunoSEQ multiplex PCR; in TCRdb, only in-frame clones are kept and a portion is missing. The sample includes approximately 70,000 clones, roughly 90% seen only once; the top ten take roughly a fifth. The receptor was derived from a man in his 60s with lung cancer. The rearrangement joins TRBV7-9 to TRBJ1-2; D ambiguous. Specimen: PBMCs. The CDR3: CASSDQVRYGYTF. The CDR3 nucleotides read TGTGCCAGCAGCGACCAAGTACGCTATGGCTACACCTTC.